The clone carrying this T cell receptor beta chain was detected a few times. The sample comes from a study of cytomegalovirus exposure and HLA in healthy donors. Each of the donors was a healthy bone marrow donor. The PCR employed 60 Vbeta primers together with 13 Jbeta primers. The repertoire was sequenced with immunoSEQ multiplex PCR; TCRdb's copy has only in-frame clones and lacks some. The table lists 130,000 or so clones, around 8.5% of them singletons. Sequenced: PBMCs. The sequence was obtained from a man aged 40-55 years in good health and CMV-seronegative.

CDR3 sequence (DNA): TGTGCCAGCAGTCCTCCGGGACAGGGGGTCGGAAACACCATATATTTT. Protein sequence: CASSPPGQGVGNTIYF. The J gene is TRBJ1-3, the V gene TRBV28, with 11 bases that match TRBD1. With V trimmed by 5 bases and J by 4 bases, 7 bases remained unmatched. The CDR3 sequence is 16 residues long. Germline V gives CDR1 MDHEN, CDR2 SYDVKM.